This T cell receptor (beta chain) was documented in a study of cytotoxic CD8 clonotypes in ibrutinib-treated CLL. Study-level information: For this cohort, patients were roughly 10 relapsed/refractory and approximately 14 treatment-naive, while under 18 were IGHV unmutated.

As regards this clone: What it binds is not known.

The planned depth of sequencing spanned 1 in 200,000 to 1 in 1 million T cells. Sequencing used immunoSEQ multiplex PCR; TCRdb keeps in-frame clones, though not all of them. The sample lists about 34,000 clones, about 70% occurring once. Findings and caveats of the study: Patients with sustained remission and those progressing were sampled at differing times. Against age-matched healthy donors, baseline clonality ran higher and tracked circulating CD8+ T-cell counts.

Looked up from germline, CDR1 is KGHSH and CDR2 is LQKENI. The CDR3 has 14 residues. With 5 bases clipped from V and 1 base from J, the junction kept 4 bases outside the gene matches. Here the sequenced sample was PBMCs, taken before ibrutinib treatment. This receptor was obtained from a human donor with chronic lymphocytic leukemia. V gene TRBV18 combines with J gene TRBJ1-1; TRBD1 matches at 7 bases. Here the CDR3 reads CASSNRDRNTEAFF. The CDR3 DNA sequence: TGTGCCAGCTCAAACCGGGACAGGAACACTGAAGCTTTCTTT.